The next 14 T cell receptor beta chains were all read from a single sample in a study of T cell changes during pregnancy in multiple sclerosis. Clones were read by immunoSEQ multiplex PCR, and TCRdb kept only the in-frame ones, dropping some. The sample includes over 80,000 clones, around nine tenths of them seen just once. The source material was peripheral blood, sampled in the second trimester of pregnancy. These receptors all come from a female donor in good health, enrolled as a control in a pregnancy study.

Only one count was recorded for this clone. The chain combines TRBV19 with TRBJ2-7; weak D call: TRBD2 (7 bases). CDR3 length equals 14 residues. V shed 4 bases and J shed 2 bases, with 12 bases lying between them. The V gene's germline CDR1 is LNHDA and CDR2 SQIVND (reference sequence). In nucleotides, the CDR3 is TGTGCCAGTAGTAGCGGGGGCCAACCCTACGAGCAGTACTTC. It yields the protein CASSSGGQPYEQYF.

This chain joins TRBV18 and TRBJ2-5; 8 nucleotides line up with TRBD2. Germline V gene lookup returns CDR1 KGHSH and CDR2 LQKENI. With 3 bases clipped from V and 5 bases from J, the junction kept 8 bases outside the gene matches. The CDR3 length is 15 residues. The DNA of the CDR3 is TGTGCCAGCTCACCCTTAGCGGGAAGTGAGGAGACCCAGTACTTC. Its protein product is CASSPLAGSEETQYF.

This rearrangement joins TRBV11-2 to TRBJ2-5, with 10 bases identical to TRBD2. The CDR3 runs to 15 residues. Germline trimming cut 0 bases from V and 10 bases from J; bases unmatched to any gene: 8. Germline assignment: CDR1 SGHAT and CDR2 FQNNGV. DNA for the CDR3: TGTGCCAGCAGCTTAGACGGGCTAGCGGGGGAATTCCAGTACTTC. As protein: CASSLDGLAGEFQYF.

CDR3 sequence: CAWSHRATNEKLFF. The CDR3, as DNA: TGTGCCTGGAGCCACAGGGCAACTAATGAAAAACTGTTTTTT. The chain joins TRBV30 to TRBJ1-4, with D possibly matching TRBD1 (6 bases). This CDR3 has 14 residues. From germline, CDR1 is GTSNPN and CDR2 SVGIG (reference sequence). V lost 3 bases and J 0 bases, leaving 8 bases between the germline ends.

The chain carries TRBV27 and TRBJ1-5, with 8 bases fitting TRBD1. Germline assignment: CDR1 MNHEY and CDR2 SMNVEV (reference sequence). With V trimmed by 5 bases and J by 6 bases, 3 bases remained unmatched. CDR3 length equals 13 residues. As DNA, the CDR3 is TGTGCCAGCAGTCAGGGGGCTGTTCAGCCCCAGCATTTT. This translates into CASSQGAVQPQHF.

This clone was recorded once. The rearrangement links TRBV5-1 to TRBJ1-2; 9 bases align to TRBD1. The CDR3 extends over 15 amino acids. CDR1 SGHRS and CDR2 YFSETQ come from the germline V gene. Losses at the gene ends were 7 bases for V and 4 bases for J; bases not matched to a gene: 11. The CDR3 spells CASFAPGQGPYGYTF. CDR3 bases: TGCGCCAGCTTCGCCCCGGGACAGGGTCCCTATGGCTACACCTTC.

This chain links TRBV29-1 with TRBJ2-7; a possible D gene is TRBD1 (6 bases). CDR1 and CDR2 from the germline V gene are SQVTM and ANQGSEA. With 4 bases removed from V and 2 bases from J, the gap between germline ends came to 15 bases. This CDR3 region has 14 residues. In nucleotides, the CDR3 is TGCAGCGTTGCAGGGTTACAGGGTACCTACGAGCAGTACTTC. Its translation: CSVAGLQGTYEQYF.

The V and J genes are TRBV25-1 and TRBJ2-1; 9 bases align to TRBD2. The CDR3 contains 14 residues. The germline V gene encodes CDR1 MGHDK and CDR2 SYGVNS. After removal of 8 bases from V and 8 bases from J, the junction contained 10 bases not matched to a gene. The CDR3 DNA follows: TGTGCCAGCGCTAGCGGGAAAGGAAGGGATGAGCAGTTCTTC. This sequence encodes CASASGKGRDEQFF.

J is TRBJ1-1 and V is TRBV29-1; possibly TRBD1 for D (6 bases). CDR3 length: 13 residues. Trimming cost V 1 base and J 4 bases, with 10 bases left between them. Germline assignment: CDR1 SQVTM and CDR2 ANQGSEA. CDR3 protein: CSVEVARGTEAFF. CDR3 coding DNA: TGCAGCGTTGAAGTGGCCAGGGGCACTGAAGCTTTCTTT. Combining the CDR3 with reference TRBV29-1 and TRBJ1-1 gives the whole variable domain SAVISQKPSRDICQRGTSLTIQCQVDSQVTMMFWYRQQPGQSLTLIATANQGSEATYESGFVIDKFPISRPNLTFSTLTVSNMSPEDSSIYLCSVEVARGTEAFFGQGTRLTVV.

This rearrangement joins TRBV9 to TRBJ2-7; 8 nucleotides agree with TRBD1. The V and J ends lost 0 bases and 2 bases, in that order; junction bases with no gene match: 4. The CDR3 covers 15 residues. Germline assignment: CDR1 SGDLS and CDR2 YYNGEE. The CDR3 region is CASSVGTGSTYEQYF. The CDR3 DNA is TGTGCCAGCAGCGTAGGGACAGGGTCCACCTACGAGCAGTACTTC.

V and J are TRBV2 and TRBJ1-1; D gene unclear. The V end was cut by 4 bases, the J end by 0 bases, with 9 bases between. The CDR3 totals 14 residues. In germline, CDR1 is SNHLY, CDR2 FYNNEI. DNA for the CDR3: TGTGCCAGCAGTGTGTCCAGGTTGAACACTGAAGCTTTCTTT. Amino acids: CASSVSRLNTEAFF.

CDR3 coding DNA: TGTGCCAGCTCACCACAGGAGTACTCACCCCTCCACTTT. As protein: CASSPQEYSPLHF. The genes are TRBV18 and TRBJ1-6; unclear D gene. V was shortened by 1 base and J by 10 bases, with 8 bases between the two germline ends. In germline, CDR1 is KGHSH, CDR2 LQKENI. CDR3 size: 13 residues.

This clone was seen only once. The chain employs TRBV5-1 and TRBJ2-2; 7 bases agree with TRBD2. CDR1 is SGHRS and CDR2 is YFSETQ in the germline V gene. The CDR3 is 15 residues long. The V and J ends lost 4 bases and 1 base, in that order; junction bases with no gene match: 4. The CDR3 loop reads CASSQTSRNTGELFF. The CDR3 DNA reads TGCGCCAGCAGCCAGACTAGCAGGAACACCGGGGAGCTGTTTTTT.

This clone showed up just once. This chain joins TRBV18 and TRBJ1-2; TRBD1 matches at 7 bases. The CDR3 runs to 14 residues. The J segment lost 4 bases and the V segment lost 2 bases, leaving 4 bases of the junction unmatched. CDR1 and CDR2 (germline): KGHSH, LQKENI. DNA of the CDR3: TGTGCCAGCTCACCAGACAGGGACCCCTATGGCTACACCTTC. Translation gives CASSPDRDPYGYTF.